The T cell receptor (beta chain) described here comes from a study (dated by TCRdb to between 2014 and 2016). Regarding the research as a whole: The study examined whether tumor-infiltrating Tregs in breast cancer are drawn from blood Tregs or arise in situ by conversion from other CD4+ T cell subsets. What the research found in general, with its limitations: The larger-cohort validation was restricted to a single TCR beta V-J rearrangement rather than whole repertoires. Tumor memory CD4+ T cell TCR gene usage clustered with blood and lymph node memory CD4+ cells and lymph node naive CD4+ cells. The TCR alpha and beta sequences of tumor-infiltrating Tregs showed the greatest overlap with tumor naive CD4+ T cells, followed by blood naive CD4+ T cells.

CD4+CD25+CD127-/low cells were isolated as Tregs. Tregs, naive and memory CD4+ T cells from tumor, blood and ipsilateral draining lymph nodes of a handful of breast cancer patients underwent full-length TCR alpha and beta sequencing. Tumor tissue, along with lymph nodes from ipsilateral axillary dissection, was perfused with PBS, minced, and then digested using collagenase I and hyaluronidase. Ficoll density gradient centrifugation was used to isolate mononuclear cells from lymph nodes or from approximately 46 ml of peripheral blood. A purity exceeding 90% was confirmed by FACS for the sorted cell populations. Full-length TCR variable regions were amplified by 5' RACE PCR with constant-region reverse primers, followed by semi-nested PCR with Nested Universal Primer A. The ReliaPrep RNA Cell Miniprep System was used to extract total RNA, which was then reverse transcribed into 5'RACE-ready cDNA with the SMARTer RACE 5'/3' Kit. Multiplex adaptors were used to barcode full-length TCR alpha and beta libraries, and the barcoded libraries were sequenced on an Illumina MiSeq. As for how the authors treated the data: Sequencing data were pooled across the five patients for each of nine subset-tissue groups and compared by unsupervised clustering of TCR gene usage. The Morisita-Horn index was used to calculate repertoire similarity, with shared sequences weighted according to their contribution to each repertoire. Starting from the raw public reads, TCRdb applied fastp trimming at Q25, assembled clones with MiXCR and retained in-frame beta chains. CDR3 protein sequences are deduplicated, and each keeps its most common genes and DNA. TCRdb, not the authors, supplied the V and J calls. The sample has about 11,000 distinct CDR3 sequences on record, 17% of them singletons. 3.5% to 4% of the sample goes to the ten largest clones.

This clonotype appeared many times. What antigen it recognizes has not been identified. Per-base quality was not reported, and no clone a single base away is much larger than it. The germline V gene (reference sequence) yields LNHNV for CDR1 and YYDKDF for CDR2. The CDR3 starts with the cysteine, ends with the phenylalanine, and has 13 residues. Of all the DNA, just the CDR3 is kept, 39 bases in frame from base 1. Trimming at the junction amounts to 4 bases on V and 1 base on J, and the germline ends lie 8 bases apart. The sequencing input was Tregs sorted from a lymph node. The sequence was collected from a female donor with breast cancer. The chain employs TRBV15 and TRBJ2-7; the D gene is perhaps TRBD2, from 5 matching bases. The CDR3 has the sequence CATSTGSSYEQYF. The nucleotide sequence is TGTGCCACCAGCACTGGGAGTTCCTACGAGCAGTACTTC. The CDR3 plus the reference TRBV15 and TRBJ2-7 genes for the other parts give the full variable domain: DAMVIQNPRYQVTQFGKPVTLSCSQTLNHNVMYWYQQKSSQAPKLLFHYYDKDFNNEADTPDNFQSRRPNTSFCFLDIRSPGLGDTAMYLCATSTGSSYEQYFGPGTRLTVT.